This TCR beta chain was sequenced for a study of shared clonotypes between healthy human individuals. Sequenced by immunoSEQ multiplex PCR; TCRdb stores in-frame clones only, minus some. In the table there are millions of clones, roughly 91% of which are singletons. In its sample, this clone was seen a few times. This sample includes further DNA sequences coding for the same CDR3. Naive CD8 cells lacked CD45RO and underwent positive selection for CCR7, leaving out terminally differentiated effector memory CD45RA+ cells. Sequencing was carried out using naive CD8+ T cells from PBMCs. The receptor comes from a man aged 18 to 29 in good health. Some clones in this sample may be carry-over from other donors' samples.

CDR3 DNA: TGTGCCAGCAGCCCCCGGCAAGAGACCCAGTACTTC. Translated: CASSPRQETQYF. This chain connects TRBV7-2 to TRBJ2-5; the D is unclear. CDR1 is SGHTA, CDR2 FQGNSA, per germline. Trimming left V 5 bases short and J 2 bases short, with 6 bases between. The CDR3 has 12 residues. Using reference TRBV7-2 and TRBJ2-5 for the parts outside the CDR3, the full variable domain is GAGVSQSPSNKVTEKGKDVELRCDPISGHTALYWYRQSLGQGLEFLIYFQGNSAPDKSGLPSDRFSAERTGGSVSTLTIQRTQQEDSAVYLCASSPRQETQYFGPGTRLLVL.